The 31 T cell receptor beta chains below were found in one sample sequenced in a study of blood T cell repertoires in COVID-19. Repertoires were generated with immunoSEQ multiplex PCR, while TCRdb's copy carries only in-frame clones and drops some. The sample consists of approximately 110,000 clones, about 78% of them appearing once. The sequenced sample consisted of peripheral blood. The receptors were sampled from a human donor in a cohort sampled during active or convalescent COVID-19.

The chain combines TRBV7-9 with TRBJ2-7; tentative D call: TRBD2 (5 bases). Trimming removed 5 bases at V and 4 bases at J, with 24 bases between. The CDR3 is 17 amino acids. Germline V lookup: CDR1 SEHNR, CDR2 FQNEAQ (reference sequence). The CDR3 bases are TGTGCCAGCAGCCCCCCCCCGGCGGGCGGCCGGGTTTACGAGCAGTACTTC. Translation: CASSPPPAGGRVYEQYF.

V and J are TRBV10-2 and TRBJ2-3; 7 positions match TRBD2. The CDR3 sequence is 15 residues long. CDR1 and CDR2 from the germline V gene are WSHSY and SAAADI. Trimming cost V 0 bases and J 3 bases; bases outside gene matches: 3. CDR3 in amino acids: CASSESGGWTDTQYF. The DNA of the CDR3 is TGCGCCAGCAGTGAGTCGGGAGGGTGGACAGATACGCAGTATTTT.

V gene TRBV11-2 combines with J gene TRBJ2-4; 8 nucleotides agree with TRBD1. Per germline, CDR1 SGHAT and CDR2 FQNNGV. The CDR3 is made up of 13 amino acids. The junction had 5 bases not matched to a gene; V was cut back by 5 bases and J by 8 bases. CDR3 protein: CASSPDRADIQYF. DNA for the CDR3: TGTGCCAGCAGCCCGGACAGGGCGGACATTCAGTACTTC.

The chain joins TRBV6-5 to TRBJ2-7; 7 bases align to TRBD1. Germline assignment: CDR1 MNHEY and CDR2 SVGAGI. This CDR3 contains 14 residues. Trimming cost V 6 bases and J 2 bases; bases outside gene matches: 7. DNA for the CDR3: TGTGCCAGCAGGCAACAGGGGTTGGCCTACGAGCAGTACTTC. It encodes CASRQQGLAYEQYF.

The chain couples TRBV6-6 to TRBJ1-1; TRBD1 matches 7 bases. The CDR3 is made up of 16 amino acids. Trimming at V came to 6 bases and at J to 2 bases, leaving 12 bases not matched to a gene. CDR1 is MNHNY, CDR2 SVGAGI, per germline (reference sequence). The CDR3 region is CASSTGQALANTEAFF. The CDR3 DNA is TGTGCCAGCAGCACTGGACAGGCGCTTGCAAACACTGAAGCTTTCTTT.

The table lists this clone with a few counts. V gene TRBV2 combines with J gene TRBJ1-2; possible D gene TRBD1, 6 bases. This CDR3 is 14 amino acids long. V lost 6 bases and J 0 bases, leaving 11 bases between the germline ends. CDR1 is SNHLY and CDR2 is FYNNEI in the germline V gene. DNA for the CDR3: TGTGCCAGCAGGGGGACACACGCTAACTATGGCTACACCTTC. Encoded protein: CASRGTHANYGYTF.

This clone was recorded once. The chain combines TRBV11-3 with TRBJ2-7; maybe TRBD1 (6 bases). V was clipped by 1 base and J by 7 bases, with 8 bases between them. In germline, CDR1 is SGHNT, CDR2 YENEEA. The CDR3 spans 12 residues. In DNA, the CDR3 is TGTGCCAGCAGCTTAGGGGACAAGGAGCAGTACTTC. Translated: CASSLGDKEQYF. Filled out from reference TRBV11-3 and TRBJ2-7, the complete variable domain reads EAGVVQSPRYKIIEKKQPVAFWCNPISGHNTLYWYLQNLGQGPELLIRYENEEAVDDSQLPKDRFSAERLKGVDSTLKIQPAELGDSAVYLCASSLGDKEQYFGPGTRLTVT.

The chain is built from TRBV7-8 and TRBJ2-7; 10 nucleotides align to TRBD2. The trim removed 2 bases at V and 5 bases at J, leaving 3 bases unmatched. The CDR3 totals 14 residues. Germline CDR1 and CDR2: SGHVS and FQNEAQ. The CDR3 region is CASSLTSGDNEQYF. Written as DNA, the CDR3 is TGTGCCAGCAGCTTAACTAGCGGGGACAACGAGCAGTACTTC.

The J gene is TRBJ1-2, the V gene TRBV7-2; 9 positions match TRBD1. Germline CDR1 is SGHTA and CDR2 is FQGNSA. V shed 4 bases, J shed 8 bases, and the junction held 11 bases outside the gene matches. This CDR3 is 15 amino acids long. The CDR3 sequence is CASSSLQQGAKGYTF. The CDR3 nucleotides read TGTGCCAGCAGCTCCCTCCAACAGGGGGCGAAGGGCTACACCTTC.

The count of this clone is one. The rearrangement links TRBV5-4 to TRBJ2-2; the match to TRBD1 covers 11 bases. The junction had 6 bases not matched to a gene; V was cut back by 2 bases and J by 6 bases. Germline V gives CDR1 SGHNT, CDR2 YYREEE (reference sequence). The CDR3 loop spans 16 amino acids. CDR3 nucleotides: TGTGCCAGCAGCTTCCCCGGACAGGGGGCCGCCGGGGAGCTGTTTTTT. Residues: CASSFPGQGAAGELFF.

V is TRBV7-8 and J is TRBJ2-1; D is perhaps TRBD2 (6 bases). The length of the CDR3 is 15 residues. Trimming shortened V by 1 base and J by 9 bases, and 16 bases separated the two germline ends. CDR1 is SGHVS and CDR2 is FQNEAQ in the germline V gene. CDR3 loop: CASSLERVGVTEQFF. For the CDR3, the DNA is TGTGCCAGCAGCTTAGAGCGGGTTGGGGTTACTGAGCAGTTCTTC.

The chain joins TRBV10-3 to TRBJ2-3; 12 nucleotides match TRBD2. In germline, CDR1 is ENHRY, CDR2 SYGVKD. This CDR3 has 15 residues. The ends lost 4 bases at V and 6 bases at J; junction bases unmatched: 5. The CDR3 spells CAISGTSGIVDTQYF. CDR3 nucleotide sequence: TGTGCCATCAGTGGGACTAGCGGGATTGTTGATACGCAGTATTTT.

This rearrangement joins TRBV19 to TRBJ1-5; D is possibly TRBD1 (6 bases). V was trimmed by 3 bases and J by 5 bases, leaving 14 bases between them. The germline V gene has CDR1 LNHDA and CDR2 SQIVND (reference sequence). The CDR3 runs 15 residues. The CDR3 reads CASSIAGARYQPQHF. CDR3 in DNA: TGTGCCAGTAGTATTGCAGGGGCGAGGTATCAGCCCCAGCATTTT.

This chain uses TRBV4-3 with TRBJ2-7; 14 bases are shared with TRBD2. Germline V gene sequence: CDR1 LGHNA, CDR2 YSLEER. V was pared by 4 bases and J by 6 bases, with 5 bases of the junction left unmatched. The CDR3 covers 15 residues. The DNA of the CDR3 is TGCGCCAGCAGCCCGGGACTAGCGGGAGTGGGCGAGCAGTACTTC. It yields the protein CASSPGLAGVGEQYF.

The chain combines TRBV19 with TRBJ2-5, with TRBD1 identical over 8 bases. J gave up 7 bases and V 10 bases, and 8 bases lay outside the gene matches. Per the germline V gene, CDR1 is LNHDA and CDR2 is SQIVND (reference sequence). There are 12 residues in the CDR3. CDR3 loop: CATNGQGRTQYF. The CDR3 nucleotides read TGTGCCACCAACGGACAGGGAAGGACCCAGTACTTC.

J is TRBJ2-5 and V is TRBV7-2, with a possible D match to TRBD2 (6 bases). The V end was cut by 5 bases, the J end by 4 bases, with 8 bases between. The CDR3 contains 12 residues. Per the germline V gene, CDR1 is SGHTA and CDR2 is FQGNSA. The CDR3: CASSETRETQYF. Written as DNA, the CDR3 is TGTGCCAGCAGCGAGACTAGAGAGACCCAGTACTTC.

This clone has just a few counts. This chain's CDR3 is CASNQEVEGETQYF. DNA of the CDR3: TGTGCCAGCAACCAAGAGGTGGAGGGTGAGACCCAGTACTTC. This sequence joins TRBV28 and TRBJ2-5, with a tentative D call TRBD2 (6 bases). CDR1 is MDHEN and CDR2 is SYDVKM in the germline V gene. The CDR3 contains 14 residues. Trimming shortened V by 7 bases and J by 5 bases, and 17 bases separated the two germline ends.

The gene calls are TRBV6-5 and TRBJ1-4, with 11 positions matching TRBD1. Germline lookup yields CDR1 MNHEY and CDR2 SVGAGI. V lost 8 bases and J lost 11; bases outside the gene matches: 7. This CDR3 comprises 13 residues. CDR3 nucleotide sequence: TGTGCCAGCCGTACGGACAGGGGGCTTAAACTGTTTTTT. Its translation: CASRTDRGLKLFF.

In DNA form, the CDR3 reads TGTGCCAGCAGTTTCTCCGGGGAGTTGCAGTACTTC. This codes for CASSFSGELQYF. The chain is built from TRBV27 and TRBJ2-7, with D possibly being TRBD2 (5 bases). Germline V gene data show CDR1 as MNHEY and CDR2 as SMNVEV (reference sequence). V gave up 3 bases and J gave up 9 bases, with 12 bases separating them. The CDR3 contains 12 residues.

V is TRBV4-3 and J is TRBJ2-3; 7 nucleotides line up with TRBD1. V shed 3 bases and J 3 bases; nucleotides not matched to a gene: 9. The germline gives CDR1 LGHNA, CDR2 YSLEER. CDR3 length: 16 residues. The CDR3 nucleotides read TGCGCCAGCAGCCAGGCCATGACAGGGTTTACAGATACGCAGTATTTT. Its protein product is CASSQAMTGFTDTQYF.

The genes are TRBV15 and TRBJ2-3, with 10 bases that match TRBD2. The germline V gene has CDR1 LNHNV and CDR2 YYDKDF (reference sequence). The CDR3 runs 16 residues. Trimming cost V 2 bases and J 6 bases; bases outside gene matches: 8. In DNA form, the CDR3 reads TGTGCCACCAGCAGACTCACTAGCGGGGTTACGGATACGCAGTATTTT. Residues: CATSRLTSGVTDTQYF.

The chain joins TRBV2 to TRBJ2-6; 7 bases match TRBD1. V gave up 5 bases and J gave up 3 bases; unmatched junction bases: 7. The CDR3 is made up of 16 amino acids. CDR1 and CDR2 from the germline V gene are SNHLY and FYNNEI. The CDR3 DNA reads TGTGCCAGCAGTACGGACAGGAACTTTGGGGCCAACGTCCTGACTTTC. Protein: CASSTDRNFGANVLTF.

CDR3 protein: CASSPSELIANQPQHF. In DNA, the CDR3 is TGTGCCAGCAGCCCCTCTGAGTTAATTGCCAATCAGCCCCAGCATTTT. The chain links TRBV7-2 to TRBJ1-5; D gene unclear. This CDR3 contains 16 residues. Germline V gene sequence: CDR1 SGHTA, CDR2 FQGNSA. V lost 5 bases and J lost 3, with 17 bases in between.

This chain connects TRBV18 to TRBJ2-5; 12 bases match TRBD2. J was trimmed by 4 bases and V by 5 bases; bases with no gene match: 8. The CDR3 consists of 16 residues. CDR1 KGHSH and CDR2 LQKENI come from the germline V gene. CDR3 protein: CASSLSTSGGAETQYF. The CDR3 DNA sequence: TGTGCCAGCTCATTATCGACTAGCGGGGGCGCAGAGACCCAGTACTTC.

Only a few counts were recorded for this clone. The genes are TRBV5-1 and TRBJ2-3; TRBD2 aligns across 16 bases. With V trimmed by 4 bases and J by 5 bases, 4 bases remained unmatched. Looked up from germline, CDR1 is SGHRS and CDR2 is YFSETQ. This CDR3 is built from 16 residues. The CDR3 DNA sequence: TGCGCCAGCAGCCCGGGACTAGCGGGAGGGCAAGATACGCAGTATTTT. Protein: CASSPGLAGGQDTQYF.

V usage is TRBV5-1 and J usage is TRBJ1-3, with TRBD1 matching 8 bases. Trimming removed 3 bases from V and 2 bases from J; junction bases left unmatched: 1. CDR3 size: 14 residues. The germline gives CDR1 SGHRS, CDR2 YFSETQ. The CDR3 DNA follows: TGCGCCAGCAGCTGGACAGGGACTGGAAACACCATATATTTT. It is translated as CASSWTGTGNTIYF.

The chain combines TRBV7-2 with TRBJ2-7; TRBD2 aligns across 11 bases. V lost 4 bases and J lost 2; bases outside the gene matches: 4. This CDR3 contains 15 residues. Germline V CDR1 and CDR2: SGHTA, FQGNSA. CDR3 amino acids: CASSSIAGGTYEQYF. The CDR3, as DNA: TGTGCCAGCAGCTCTATAGCGGGAGGGACCTACGAGCAGTACTTC.

In this sample, this clone turned up many times. This chain uses TRBV12-3 or TRBV12-4 with TRBJ2-5; D perhaps matches TRBD2 (6 bases). The CDR3 consists of 13 residues. The V end was cut by 2 bases, the J end by 5 bases, with 9 bases between. CDR3 in amino acids: CASSLWREETQYF. DNA for the CDR3: TGTGCCAGCAGTTTATGGAGGGAGGAGACCCAGTACTTC.

The rearrangement links TRBV28 to TRBJ2-3; possible D gene TRBD2, 6 bases. The CDR3 covers 15 residues. Germline lookup yields CDR1 MDHEN and CDR2 SYDVKM. Trimming removed 6 bases at V and 0 bases at J, with 13 bases between. CDR3 DNA sequence: TGTGCCAGCAGATCGGAGGGACCTAGCACAGATACGCAGTATTTT. The encoded protein is CASRSEGPSTDTQYF. Using reference TRBV28 and TRBJ2-3 for the parts outside the CDR3, the full variable domain is DVKVTQSSRYLVKRTGEKVFLECVQDMDHENMFWYRQDPGLGLRLIYFSYDVKMKEKGDIPEGYSVSREKKERFSLILESASTNQTSMYLCASRSEGPSTDTQYFGPGTRLTVL.

The genes are TRBV4-3 and TRBJ1-6, with D possibly TRBD1 on 5 matching bases. Germline CDR1 is LGHNA and CDR2 is YSLEER. The V end lost 0 bases, the J end lost 10 bases, and 10 bases lay between the germline ends. CDR3 length equals 14 residues. The CDR3 nucleotides read TGCGCCAGCAGCCAAGATGGCCGGGGGTCACCCCTCCACTTT. Translated, it gives CASSQDGRGSPLHF.

The J gene is TRBJ2-5, the V gene TRBV28, with 13 bases that match TRBD2. V lost 6 bases, J lost 4 bases, and 5 bases stayed unmatched. CDR3 length: 15 residues. CDR1 is MDHEN and CDR2 is SYDVKM in the germline V gene. The chain's CDR3 is CASRPWTSGRETQYF. The DNA of the CDR3 is TGTGCCAGCAGGCCATGGACTAGCGGGAGAGAGACCCAGTACTTC.